Given below is one TCR beta chain in context. The record originates from a study of tumor-infiltrating lymphocytes in primary liver carcinoma. Both RNA and DNA were isolated together from around 18-30 mg of bulk tissue that had not been sorted. CDR3 length equals 14 residues. V was shortened by 4 bases and J by 12 bases, with 20 bases between the two germline ends. Germline CDR1 is SGHDT and CDR2 is YYEEEE. A primer in the constant region served to generate TCR beta cDNA from roughly 450 ng of total RNA. Sequencing libraries for TCR beta derived from three nested multiplex PCR rounds that used slightly modified ARM-PCR. Primers for the first two PCR rounds were TRBV1-TRBV30 forward primers and a C-beta reverse primer (around 10 cycles per round). MiXCR was run by TCRdb on the multiplex PCR reads, yielding one entry per CDR3 protein. The sample records some 20,000 distinct CDR3 sequences, around three quarters being singletons.

Sequenced input: liver tumor tissue from sampling region 4. Subset specified: tumor region T4, right-lateral pole. The chain has TRBV5-6 and TRBJ1-5; possibly TRBD1 for D (5 bases). The sequence came from a woman in her twenties or thirties with primary liver carcinoma and hepatitis B virus infection. The CDR3 sequence: CASSTWGSNPLQHF. CDR3 DNA sequence: TGTGCCAGCAGCACATGGGGCAGCAATCCGCTCCAGCATTTT.